These T cell receptor beta chains were read from a single sample in a study of blood T cell repertoires in COVID-19. Sequenced by immunoSEQ multiplex PCR; TCRdb stores in-frame clones only, minus some. The sample has hundreds of thousands of clones; approximately 80% are singletons. Sequencing was carried out using peripheral blood. Receptors originate from a woman in her sixties or seventies with acute or convalescent COVID-19. Both conserved end residues are part of each CDR3. The order of the fields is clone size, V gene, J gene, D gene, CDR3 DNA, CDR3 protein. A D gene is named only where the DNA matches it firmly. Clone size is not always given. Where it is, it says once, few, many or a class for expanded clones.

abundance: .
v_gene: TRBV10-3
j_gene: TRBJ1-1
d_gene: TRBD1
CDR3nt: TGTGCCATCAGTGAAGATGAACAGGGGGCAAACACTGAAGCTTTCTTT
CDR3aa: CAISEDEQGANTEAFF

abundance: .
v_gene: TRBV7-9
j_gene: TRBJ1-2
d_gene: .
CDR3nt: TGTGCCAGCAGCCCAGGGGACTATGGCTACACCTTC
CDR3aa: CASSPGDYGYTF

abundance: .
v_gene: TRBV20-1
j_gene: TRBJ2-1
d_gene: .
CDR3nt: TGCAGTGCTAGAGCCGGGAATGAGCAGTTCTTC
CDR3aa: CSARAGNEQFF

abundance: .
v_gene: TRBV10-1
j_gene: TRBJ1-2
d_gene: .
CDR3nt: TGCGCCAGCAGTGAGAGGGGCGCCGGCTACACCTTC
CDR3aa: CASSERGAGYTF

abundance: .
v_gene: TRBV2
j_gene: TRBJ2-1
d_gene: .
CDR3nt: TGTGCCAGCAGTGAATACAGGGCTAATGAGCAGTTCTTC
CDR3aa: CASSEYRANEQFF

abundance: few
v_gene: TRBV5-4
j_gene: TRBJ1-2
d_gene: .
CDR3nt: TGTGCCAGCAGCTTGGACAGCAACTATGGCTACACCTTC
CDR3aa: CASSLDSNYGYTF

abundance: .
v_gene: TRBV5-5
j_gene: TRBJ1-1
d_gene: TRBD1
CDR3nt: TGTGCCAGCAGCTTCGGACAGGGTAAGCGGGACACTGAAGCTTTCTTT
CDR3aa: CASSFGQGKRDTEAFF

abundance: .
v_gene: TRBV19
j_gene: TRBJ1-5
d_gene: TRBD1
CDR3nt: TGTGCCAGTACTAAACAGGGGATGAGCAATCAGCCCCAGCATTTT
CDR3aa: CASTKQGMSNQPQHF

abundance: few
v_gene: TRBV28
j_gene: TRBJ1-2
d_gene: TRBD1
CDR3nt: TGTGCCAGCAGTTTAAGCATCCACGATACTACAGGGGAAGGCTACACCTTC
CDR3aa: CASSLSIHDTTGEGYTF

abundance: .
v_gene: TRBV7-2
j_gene: TRBJ1-2
d_gene: .
CDR3nt: TGTGCCAGCAGCTTAGTCCCGAAAAGCGACTATGGCTACACCTTC
CDR3aa: CASSLVPKSDYGYTF

abundance: .
v_gene: TRBV5-4
j_gene: TRBJ1-1
d_gene: .
CDR3nt: TGTGCCAGCAGCAGGGGCGGCGTTGGTGACACTGAAGCTTTCTTT
CDR3aa: CASSRGGVGDTEAFF

abundance: .
v_gene: TRBV19
j_gene: TRBJ1-5
d_gene: .
CDR3nt: TGTGCCAGTAGTCACGGTGGCAGGGGCTGGTATAGCAATCAGCCCCAGCATTTT
CDR3aa: CASSHGGRGWYSNQPQHF

abundance: .
v_gene: TRBV3-1/TRBV3-2
j_gene: TRBJ1-2
d_gene: .
CDR3nt: TGTGCCAGCAGCCAATCGGGCTACACCTTC
CDR3aa: CASSQSGYTF

abundance: .
v_gene: TRBV3-1/TRBV3-2
j_gene: TRBJ1-1
d_gene: TRBD1
CDR3nt: TGTGCCAGCAGCCACAGATCACAGGGGGTAGGGGCTGAAGCTTTCTTT
CDR3aa: CASSHRSQGVGAEAFF

abundance: .
v_gene: TRBV30
j_gene: TRBJ2-7
d_gene: TRBD1
CDR3nt: TGTGCCTGGAAAAGGGACAGGCCCTACGAGCAGTACTTC
CDR3aa: CAWKRDRPYEQYF

abundance: .
v_gene: TRBV12-3/TRBV12-4
j_gene: TRBJ2-5
d_gene: TRBD2
CDR3nt: TGTGCCAGCAGTTTAAGACTAGCGGAGACCCAGTACTTC
CDR3aa: CASSLRLAETQYF

abundance: .
v_gene: TRBV2
j_gene: TRBJ2-3
d_gene: TRBD2
CDR3nt: TGTGCCAGCAGTCCACAAGGACTAGTTGGGACAGATACGCAGTATTTT
CDR3aa: CASSPQGLVGTDTQYF

abundance: .
v_gene: TRBV7-9
j_gene: TRBJ2-3
d_gene: TRBD2
CDR3nt: TGTGCCAGCAGCTTAGGGCGGGGGAGCACAGATACGCAGTATTTT
CDR3aa: CASSLGRGSTDTQYF

abundance: .
v_gene: TRBV28
j_gene: TRBJ1-5
d_gene: .
CDR3nt: TGTGCCAGCATTTCCTGGGGCCATAGCAATCAGCCCCAGCATTTT
CDR3aa: CASISWGHSNQPQHF